Below, 18 T cell receptor beta chains from the same sample are listed, as sequenced in a study of identical twins. TCRdb re-called the 5' RACE reads through MiXCR, storing one row per CDR3 protein. The sample lists 430,000 or so distinct CDR3 sequences, 20% to 25% occurring once. The sample was also linked to a second study, of T cells expressing NK-cell markers.

Sequencing input: CD4+ T cells sorted from blood. The receptors were gathered from a woman between 18 and 29 years old in good health.

This clonotype is a singleton in its sample. The chain combines TRBV7-2 with TRBJ1-5; 8 bases are shared with TRBD1. The J segment lost 5 bases and the V segment lost 4 bases, leaving 7 bases of the junction unmatched. In germline, CDR1 is SGHTA, CDR2 FQGNSA. The length of the CDR3 is 15 residues. CDR3 protein: CASSSLTGAYQPQHF. The CDR3 DNA reads as TGTGCCAGCAGCTCCCTGACAGGGGCTTATCAGCCCCAGCATTTT.

The V call is TRBV20-1, the J call TRBJ2-1; 10 bases are shared with TRBD2. CDR3 size: 14 residues. V dropped 6 bases and J dropped 5; count of bases not matched to a gene: 7. The germline CDR1 and CDR2 sequences are DFQATT and SNEGSKA (reference sequence). The CDR3 region is CSASTSGLHNEQFF. The CDR3 region has the DNA TGCAGTGCGTCGACTAGCGGGCTTCACAATGAGCAGTTCTTC.

This clonotype was recorded at least ten times. This chain uses TRBV20-1 with TRBJ2-7; 8 bases map to TRBD2. The germline V gene encodes CDR1 DFQATT and CDR2 SNEGSKA (reference sequence). Trimming removed 5 bases from V and 2 bases from J; junction bases left unmatched: 2. The CDR3 covers 12 residues. CDR3 nucleotide sequence: TGCAGTGCTTTAGCGGGAACCTACGAGCAGTACTTC. The encoded protein is CSALAGTYEQYF.

This clonotype was detected only a few times. The CDR3 nucleotides are TGTGCCAGCAGCCAATCAGACAATGAGCAGTTCTTC. This sequence encodes CASSQSDNEQFF. The chain has TRBV3-1 and TRBJ2-1; no clear D. Trimming removed 2 bases from V and 5 bases from J, with 4 bases in between. Germline CDR1 is LGHDT and CDR2 is YNNKEL (reference sequence). This CDR3 comprises 12 residues.

This clonotype was observed a few times. The chain carries TRBV12-3 or TRBV12-4 and TRBJ2-1; either TRBD1 or TRBD2 may fit D (5 bases each). The CDR3 spans 16 residues. Deletions cut 4 bases from V and 5 bases from J, with 18 bases between. In DNA, the CDR3 is TGTGCCAGCAGTTCTCCCAAGGGAAGGGGACACAATGAGCAGTTCTTC. Encoded protein: CASSSPKGRGHNEQFF.

This rearrangement joins TRBV2 to TRBJ2-7, with 8 bases aligning to TRBD2. CDR3 length: 15 amino acids. Germline V lookup: CDR1 SNHLY, CDR2 FYNNEI. The V segment lost 5 bases and the J segment 4 bases; nucleotides outside the gene matches: 10. The CDR3 nucleotides read TGTGCCAGCAGTCCCCTTAGCGGGGACGCTTACGAGCAGTACTTC. Translated, it gives CASSPLSGDAYEQYF.

The V call is TRBV29-1, the J call TRBJ2-3; D remains unclear. The germline CDR1 and CDR2 sequences are SQVTM and ANQGSEA. Trimming left V 8 bases short and J 2 bases short, with 14 bases between. The CDR3 covers 13 residues. The CDR3 is CSYVGLDTDTQYF. CDR3 DNA sequence: TGCAGCTACGTGGGCTTAGACACAGATACGCAGTATTTT.

The V call is TRBV11-2, the J call TRBJ2-7; 9 bases agree with TRBD2. The CDR3 runs to 18 residues. Germline V gene lookup returns CDR1 SGHAT and CDR2 FQNNGV. V dropped 1 base and J dropped 0; count of bases not matched to a gene: 10. CDR3 protein: CASSLGLAGSLISYEQYF. The CDR3 DNA is TGTGCCAGCAGCTTAGGCCTAGCGGGAAGCCTAATCTCCTACGAGCAGTACTTC.

Here the CDR3 DNA reads TGCAGTGCTTCTGGGGGGGGGAGGTACACCGGGGAGCTGTTTTTT. It is translated as CSASGGGRYTGELFF. The chain is built from TRBV20-1 and TRBJ2-2; 7 bases map to TRBD2. Germline CDR1 reads DFQATT; CDR2 reads SNEGSKA (reference sequence). CDR3 length: 15 residues. The trim removed 5 bases at V and 3 bases at J, leaving 9 bases unmatched.

The chain links TRBV29-1 to TRBJ2-1; TRBD1 matches 12 bases. Germline values: CDR1 SQVTM, CDR2 ANQGSEA. The J segment lost 7 bases and the V segment lost 6 bases, leaving 4 bases of the junction unmatched. The CDR3 is made up of 13 amino acids. The CDR3, as DNA: TGCAGCGTGACGGGACAGGGGGCTAATGAGCAGTTCTTC. It yields the protein CSVTGQGANEQFF.

A few counts support this clonotype. The genes are TRBV7-9 and TRBJ1-2; tentative D call: TRBD1 (6 bases). Germline loops: CDR1 SEHNR, CDR2 FQNEAQ (reference sequence). V dropped 7 bases and J dropped 4 bases, with 13 bases sitting between them. The CDR3 totals 13 residues. The CDR3 DNA is TGTGCCAGCACCCGACAGGTCTCCTATGGCTACACCTTC. Translated, it gives CASTRQVSYGYTF.

The CDR3 spells CSASAGLAGAYEQYF. Written as DNA, the CDR3 is TGCAGTGCTAGTGCCGGACTAGCGGGAGCCTACGAGCAGTACTTC. V gene TRBV20-1 combines with J gene TRBJ2-7, with TRBD2 identical over 13 bases. Germline V lookup: CDR1 DFQATT, CDR2 SNEGSKA (reference sequence). The CDR3 runs to 15 residues. With V trimmed by 3 bases and J by 2 bases, 4 bases remained unmatched.

This chain links TRBV15 with TRBJ2-7; D is uncertain. Trimming cost V 8 bases and J 4 bases, with 9 bases left between them. Germline V gene lookup returns CDR1 LNHNV and CDR2 YYDKDF (reference sequence). The CDR3 totals 11 residues. The CDR3 sequence: CATPSSYEQYF. The CDR3 DNA reads TGTGCCACCCCCAGCTCGTACGAGCAGTACTTC.

This clonotype was seen only a few times. The chain has TRBV6-5 and TRBJ2-3; a possible D gene is TRBD1 (6 bases). This CDR3 contains 14 residues. V was trimmed by 1 base and J by 4 bases, leaving 9 bases between them. Per the germline V gene, CDR1 is MNHEY and CDR2 is SVGAGI. DNA of the CDR3: TGTGCCAGCAGTTACTGGGCAGGGGCAGATACGCAGTATTTT. Translating it yields CASSYWAGADTQYF.

The rearrangement links TRBV11-3 to TRBJ2-1; unclear D gene. The germline V and J ends were trimmed by 5 bases and 8 bases, with 10 bases remaining between them. Germline assignment: CDR1 SGHNT and CDR2 YENEEA. The CDR3 sequence is 12 residues long. CDR3 loop: CASSQVEYEQFF. CDR3 coding DNA: TGTGCCAGCAGCCAGGTTGAGTATGAGCAGTTCTTC.

V gene TRBV29-1 combines with J gene TRBJ2-1, with 8 bases identical to TRBD1. This CDR3 has 12 amino acids. The V segment lost 0 bases and the J segment 16 bases; nucleotides outside the gene matches: 8. In germline, CDR1 is SQVTM, CDR2 ANQGSEA. The CDR3 here is CSVEEGGGQGFF. CDR3 bases: TGCAGCGTTGAAGAAGGGGGAGGACAGGGCTTCTTC.

This clonotype occurred many times. The chain combines TRBV12-3 or TRBV12-4 with TRBJ2-1; perhaps TRBD1 as D (5 bases). V was pared by 5 bases and J by 9 bases, with 8 bases between. CDR3 length equals 11 residues. CDR3 DNA: TGTGCCAGCAGTCAAGGGGTTGAGCAGTTCTTC. Protein: CASSQGVEQFF.

The V call is TRBV5-1, the J call TRBJ1-1; D gene uncertain. Germline V gene lookup returns CDR1 SGHRS and CDR2 YFSETQ. This CDR3 is built from 15 residues. The ends were cut back, 2 bases at V and 5 bases at J, with 16 bases in the middle. The CDR3 sequence is CASSFAPSGPTEAFF. DNA for the CDR3: TGCGCCAGCAGCTTCGCCCCGTCAGGACCAACTGAAGCTTTCTTT.